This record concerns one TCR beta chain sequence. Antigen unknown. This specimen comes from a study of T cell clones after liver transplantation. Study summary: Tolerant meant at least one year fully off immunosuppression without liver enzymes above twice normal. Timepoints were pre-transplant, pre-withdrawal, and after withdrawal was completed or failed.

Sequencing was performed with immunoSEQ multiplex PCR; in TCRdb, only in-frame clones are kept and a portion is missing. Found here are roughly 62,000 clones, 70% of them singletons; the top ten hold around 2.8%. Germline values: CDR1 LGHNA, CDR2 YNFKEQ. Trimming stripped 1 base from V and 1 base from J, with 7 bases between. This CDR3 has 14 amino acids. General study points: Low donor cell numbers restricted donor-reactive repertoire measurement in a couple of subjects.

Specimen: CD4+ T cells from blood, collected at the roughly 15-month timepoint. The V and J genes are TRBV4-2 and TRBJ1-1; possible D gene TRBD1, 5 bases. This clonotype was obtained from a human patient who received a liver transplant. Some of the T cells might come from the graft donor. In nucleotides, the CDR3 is TGTGCCAGCAGCCAAGGAGGACAGAACACTGAAGCTTTCTTT. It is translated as CASSQGGQNTEAFF.